The 26 T cell receptor beta chains below were found in one sample sequenced in a study of T cell responses to AZD1222 COVID-19 vaccine. Using immunoSEQ multiplex PCR, the repertoire was profiled, and TCRdb retains in-frame clones only, with some absent. This table holds 90,000 to 150,000 clones, about 82% found once. The specimen comprised peripheral blood, sampled 28 days after the second AZD1222 dose. The origin of the receptors is an adult who received the AZD1222 COVID-19 vaccine.

This clone has a single count. The rearrangement links TRBV6-5 to TRBJ1-1; D gene uncertain. Germline V gene sequence: CDR1 MNHEY, CDR2 SVGAGI. This CDR3 has 11 amino acids. V was pared by 8 bases and J by 8 bases, with 12 bases between. The CDR3 protein is CASLGYSEAFF. CDR3 sequence (DNA): TGTGCCAGCCTGGGGTATTCCGAAGCTTTCTTT.

The chain is built from TRBV5-1 and TRBJ1-4, with 10 bases lining up with TRBD1. In germline, CDR1 is SGHRS, CDR2 YFSETQ. Losses at the gene ends were 4 bases for V and 8 bases for J; bases not matched to a gene: 5. This CDR3 is 14 amino acids long. This chain's CDR3 is CASSPDRGPEKLFF. DNA for the CDR3: TGCGCCAGCAGCCCTGACAGGGGGCCAGAAAAACTGTTTTTT.

The chain carries TRBV5-1 and TRBJ1-1, with D possibly being TRBD1 (5 bases). CDR1 SGHRS and CDR2 YFSETQ come from the germline V gene. There are 16 residues in the CDR3. Between the trimmed V and J ends, which lost 0 bases and 0 bases, there was a span of 12 bases. The CDR3: CASSLARQGLNTEAFF. In nucleotides, the CDR3 is TGCGCCAGCAGCTTGGCCCGCCAGGGCCTGAACACTGAAGCTTTCTTT.

This chain links TRBV3-1 (or the pseudogene TRBV3-2) with TRBJ2-3; 12 nucleotides agree with TRBD1. V lost 4 bases, J lost 8 bases, and 10 bases stayed unmatched. The CDR3 loop spans 16 amino acids. CDR1 and CDR2 from the germline V gene are LGHDT and YNNKEL (reference sequence). The CDR3 DNA follows: TGTGCCAGCAGCCGATTGGGACAGGGGGCTGGGGGTACGCAGTATTTT. Its translation is CASSRLGQGAGGTQYF.

The rearrangement joins TRBV5-1 to TRBJ1-4; D gene ambiguous. The V and J ends lost 4 bases and 7 bases respectively, with 11 bases between them. Germline V CDR1 and CDR2: SGHRS, YFSETQ. The CDR3 covers 13 residues. The CDR3 coding sequence is TGCGCCAGCAGCCCCTACGCGGGTGAAAAACTGTTTTTT. The encoded protein is CASSPYAGEKLFF.

This chain connects TRBV7-2 to TRBJ2-1; 7 bases align to TRBD2. The V gene end was trimmed by 4 bases and the J gene end by 7 bases; junction bases not matched to a gene: 19. Germline-derived CDR1 and CDR2 are SGHTA and FQGNSA. The CDR3 totals 18 residues. In nucleotides, the CDR3 is TGTGCCAGCAGCTCAGAGGGGAGGGGCCTAGCCCAAAAAAATGAGCAGTTCTTC. This translates into CASSSEGRGLAQKNEQFF.

V is TRBV5-1 and J is TRBJ2-7; D is possibly TRBD2 (5 bases). The V end lost 0 bases, the J end lost 5 bases, and 9 bases lay between the germline ends. This CDR3 is 13 amino acids long. Germline CDR1 is SGHRS and CDR2 is YFSETQ. The CDR3 spells CASSLERGHEQYF. The CDR3 bases are TGCGCCAGCAGCTTGGAAAGAGGGCACGAGCAGTACTTC.

V and J are TRBV5-1 and TRBJ2-6; D gene uncertain. Germline V gene lookup returns CDR1 SGHRS and CDR2 YFSETQ. The germline V and J ends were trimmed by 4 bases and 0 bases, with 8 bases remaining between them. The CDR3 consists of 15 residues. The CDR3 nucleotides are TGCGCCAGCAGCGCAACACTCTCTGGGGCCAACGTCCTGACTTTC. This encodes CASSATLSGANVLTF.

The genes are TRBV9 and TRBJ1-2; no definite D call. CDR3 size: 14 residues. Germline V CDR1 and CDR2: SGDLS, YYNGEE. Deletions cut 0 bases from V and 4 bases from J, with 10 bases between. DNA for the CDR3: TGTGCCAGCAGCGTAGATCGGGAATCCTATGGCTACACCTTC. Its translation: CASSVDRESYGYTF.

The chain recombines TRBV5-4 with TRBJ2-1; 11 bases align to TRBD2. This CDR3 region has 18 residues. Germline values: CDR1 SGHNT, CDR2 YYREEE (reference sequence). J lost 0 bases, V lost 4 bases, and 9 bases had no gene match. The CDR3 sequence is CASSLSKGLAASYNEQFF. As DNA, the CDR3 is TGTGCCAGCAGCCTAAGTAAGGGACTAGCGGCCTCCTACAATGAGCAGTTCTTC.

The chain employs TRBV24-1 and TRBJ2-7, with TRBD1 matching 10 bases. Trimming took 3 bases from V and 6 from J; bases not matched to a gene: 4. CDR1 and CDR2 (germline): KGHDR, SFDVKD. The CDR3 length is 14 residues. CDR3: CATSDTGTGAEQYF. CDR3 DNA: TGTGCCACCAGTGATACCGGGACAGGGGCCGAGCAGTACTTC.

This chain uses TRBV11-2 with TRBJ2-3; D unresolved. V lost 2 bases to trimming and J lost 3 bases, with 12 bases between them. CDR1 is SGHAT, CDR2 FQNNGV, per germline. The CDR3 runs 15 residues. CDR3 sequence (DNA): TGTGCCAGCAGCTTATTATCCCGAGGTACAGATACGCAGTATTTT. Translation gives CASSLLSRGTDTQYF.

The chain combines TRBV6-5 with TRBJ2-1; D is possibly TRBD1 or TRBD2 (5 bases each). Per the germline V gene, CDR1 is MNHEY and CDR2 is SVGAGI. Trimming shortened V by 10 bases and J by 8 bases, and 12 bases separated the two germline ends. The CDR3 has 11 amino acids. The CDR3 DNA sequence: TGTGCCACCCTCCGGGACGATGAGCAGTTCTTC. It specifies CATLRDDEQFF.

This chain uses TRBV29-1 with TRBJ2-7; 9 bases match TRBD2. Germline V CDR1 and CDR2: SQVTM, ANQGSEA. V lost 3 bases to trimming and J lost 3 bases; unmatched junction nucleotides: 0. This CDR3 is 12 amino acids long. In DNA form, the CDR3 reads TGCAGCGTTGAGACTAGCGGCTACGAGCAGTACTTC. This translates into CSVETSGYEQYF.

This rearrangement joins TRBV19 to TRBJ2-1, with D hard to call. Looked up from germline, CDR1 is LNHDA and CDR2 is SQIVND (reference sequence). Trimming left V 2 bases short and J 9 bases short, with 5 bases between. This CDR3 has 11 residues. CDR3 sequence: CASSIRFEQFF. The DNA of the CDR3 is TGTGCCAGTAGTATAAGGTTTGAGCAGTTCTTC.

CDR3 region: CASSFGSTSNGEKLFF. Written as DNA, the CDR3 is TGCGCCAGCAGCTTCGGGTCAACTTCGAATGGTGAAAAACTGTTTTTT. V is TRBV5-1 and J is TRBJ1-4; no clear D. The V end was cut by 2 bases, the J end by 7 bases, with 18 bases between. Germline V gene lookup returns CDR1 SGHRS and CDR2 YFSETQ. The CDR3 covers 16 residues.

The chain couples TRBV7-8 to TRBJ1-2; a possible D gene is TRBD1 (6 bases). Between the trimmed V and J ends, which lost 2 bases and 5 bases, there was a span of 15 bases. The CDR3 sequence is 15 residues long. CDR1 is SGHVS, CDR2 FQNEAQ, per germline. CDR3 protein: CASSLLGQSPYGYTF. CDR3 bases: TGTGCCAGCAGCTTACTTGGACAGAGCCCATATGGCTACACCTTC.

V and J are TRBV7-7 and TRBJ1-1; no reliable D call. The CDR3 has 13 amino acids. V was clipped by 6 bases and J by 0 bases, with 8 bases between them. Germline CDR1 SSHAT, CDR2 FNYEAQ (reference sequence). CDR3 nucleotides: TGTGCCAGCAGTTTCGGTATGAACACTGAAGCTTTCTTT. The encoded protein is CASSFGMNTEAFF.

As regards this clone: Just one base apart from a much larger clone, this may be a read error. Other DNA sequences within the sample encode an identical CDR3. The chain has TRBV6-5 and TRBJ1-1, with D possibly being TRBD1 (5 bases). This CDR3 spans 13 amino acids. Germline V CDR1 and CDR2: MNHEY, SVGAGI. Trimming took off 5 bases at V and 3 bases at J, with 10 bases between the two ends. CDR3 coding DNA: TGTGCCAGCAGTAGGGGTTTCGACACTGAAGCTTTCTTT. Translation gives CASSRGFDTEAFF.

This clone is termed large. The V call is TRBV10-2, the J call TRBJ2-5; D is perhaps TRBD2 (6 bases). CDR3 size: 13 residues. With 8 bases removed from V and 1 base from J, the gap between germline ends came to 11 bases. Germline V gene lookup returns CDR1 WSHSY and CDR2 SAAADI. This CDR3 is CASGTGPQETQYF. As DNA, the CDR3 is TGCGCCAGCGGGACTGGACCCCAAGAGACCCAGTACTTC.

CDR3 protein: CASSTETGVNTEAFF. In DNA form, the CDR3 reads TGTGCCAGCAGCACCGAGACAGGGGTGAACACTGAAGCTTTCTTT. This sequence joins TRBV21-1 and TRBJ1-1; the table's D call of TRBD1 was not tested on the DNA. TRBV21-1 is tagged as a pseudogene. The CDR3 runs to 15 residues.

The chain is built from TRBV6-6 and TRBJ1-6, with D possibly TRBD1 on 5 matching bases. With 2 bases removed from V and 5 bases from J, the gap between germline ends came to 13 bases. Germline loops: CDR1 MNHNY, CDR2 SVGAGI (reference sequence). The CDR3 contains 16 residues. As DNA, the CDR3 is TGTGCCAGCAGTTACCTTAACGGGGCTGATAATTCACCCCTCCACTTT. Protein product: CASSYLNGADNSPLHF.

The genes are TRBV7-3 and TRBJ2-2; the match to TRBD1 covers 9 bases. The CDR3 is made up of 15 amino acids. Germline V gene sequence: CDR1 SGHTA, CDR2 FQGTGA. After removal of 5 bases from V and 4 bases from J, the junction contained 5 bases not matched to a gene. This CDR3 reads CASSPDRGGTGELFF. The CDR3 DNA reads TGTGCCAGCAGCCCCGACAGGGGGGGCACCGGGGAGCTGTTTTTT.

The V gene is TRBV6-4, the J gene TRBJ2-4; 9 nucleotides agree with TRBD2. The V segment lost 5 bases and the J segment 6 bases; nucleotides outside the gene matches: 11. CDR1 MRHNA and CDR2 SNTAGT come from the germline V gene. This CDR3 is built from 16 residues. The CDR3 loop reads CASSPVAGDAINIQYF. CDR3 nucleotides: TGTGCCAGCAGTCCGGTAGCGGGAGACGCGATAAACATTCAGTACTTC.

The chain has TRBV5-1 and TRBJ2-5, with 13 bases fitting TRBD2. The V gene's germline CDR1 is SGHRS and CDR2 YFSETQ. The CDR3 has 16 amino acids. V gave up 0 bases and J gave up 4 bases; unmatched junction bases: 3. The DNA of the CDR3 is TGCGCCAGCAGCTTGGGCGGACTAGCGGGAGTAGAGACCCAGTACTTC. The encoded protein is CASSLGGLAGVETQYF.

The genes are TRBV7-2 and TRBJ2-1; TRBD2 aligns across 10 bases. Trimming at V came to 5 bases and at J to 7 bases, leaving 8 bases not matched to a gene. The CDR3 spans 15 residues. In germline, CDR1 is SGHTA, CDR2 FQGNSA. The chain's CDR3 is CASSPSGGAWNEQFF. CDR3 nucleotide sequence: TGTGCCAGCAGCCCCAGCGGGGGGGCATGGAATGAGCAGTTCTTC.